The clone carrying this T cell receptor beta chain was seen a handful of times. Its target is unknown. This sample was taken from a study of cytomegalovirus exposure and HLA in healthy donors. Notes on the study in general: TCR beta V- and J-gene trimming was later associated with a missense DCLRE1C variant.

The CDR3 loop spans 15 amino acids. Germline-derived CDR1 and CDR2 are SGHTA and FQGNSA. The V gene lost 2 bases and the J gene lost 4 bases, with 15 bases spanning the gap. PCR amplification relied on 60 Vbeta primers (plus 13 Jbeta primers). Clones were read by immunoSEQ multiplex PCR, and TCRdb kept only the in-frame ones, dropping some. The sample gives approximately 89,000 clones, 69% of which show up once; less than 1.5% is in the top ten. This sequence originates from a female donor in good health and CMV-seronegative. The chain couples TRBV7-2 to TRBJ2-7, with TRBD1 as a possible D gene (6 bases). Sequenced input: PBMCs. The CDR3 reads CASSLTGRGSYEQYF. CDR3 nucleotides: TGTGCCAGCAGCTTAACGGGCAGGGGATCATACGAGCAGTACTTC.